This TCR beta chain was found in a study of Ad26.COV2.S vaccination and SARS-CoV-2 variants. Study details: Recipients of Ad26.COV2.S got it intramuscularly, once or twice 56 days apart.

Whole-study results and caveats: People who got the vaccine had more spike-specific TCR breadth than people who got placebo. Using TCR breadth and depth analyses may have led to underestimated total T cell responses.

The length of the CDR3 is 15 residues. Trimming stripped 0 bases from V and 4 bases from J, with 13 bases between. The germline gives CDR1 SGDLS, CDR2 YYNGEE. Assay used: immunoSEQ multiplex PCR; TCRdb lists only in-frame clones, some missing. Of roughly 420,000 clones listed, approximately 90% are singletons. Treatment meaning: some 19 received Ad26.COV2.S at low or high dose, single or two shots; several received placebo; per-sample allocation not given. Repertoires come from day 63 after the first vaccine or placebo injection. An Ad26 vector expressing Wuhan-strain SARS-CoV-2 spike constituted the vaccine. On this clone: Its antigen is not identified.

Sequenced here: peripheral blood, sampled in a trial of Ad26.COV2.S vaccine versus placebo. V usage is TRBV9 and J usage is TRBJ1-2; D gene uncertain. The TCR sequence derives from a person aged 18-60 years who received the Ad26.COV2.S COVID-19 vaccine or a placebo. Here the CDR3 DNA reads TGTGCCAGCAGCGTAGTAAGGGCTCGGGTCTATGGCTACACCTTC. Amino acids: CASSVVRARVYGYTF.